This entry concerns a single T cell receptor beta chain. Clones were sequenced by immunoSEQ multiplex PCR, and TCRdb holds only the in-frame ones, with some missing. The sample has hundreds of thousands of clones, around 87% seen once. The CDR3 spans 14 residues. Germline V CDR1 and CDR2: ENHRY, SYGVKD. Unmatched junction bases numbered 0, after V lost 4 bases and J lost 1 base. This specimen comes from a study of shared T cell receptors in the human thymus. These same data were also listed under a study on human thymus T cells.

The TCR comes from a boy younger than two with a congenital heart defect. The V and J genes are TRBV10-3 and TRBJ1-4; TRBD1 aligns across 7 bases. The sample consisted of thymocytes. CDR3 sequence (DNA): TGTGCCATCAGTGGACAGGGAACTAATGAAAAACTGTTTTTT. It encodes CAISGQGTNEKLFF.